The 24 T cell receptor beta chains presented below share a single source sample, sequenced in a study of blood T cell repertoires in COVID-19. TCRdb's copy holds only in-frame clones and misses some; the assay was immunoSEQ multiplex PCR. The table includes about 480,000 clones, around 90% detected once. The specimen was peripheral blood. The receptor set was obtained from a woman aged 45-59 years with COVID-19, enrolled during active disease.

CDR3 protein: CATARDSEYYGYTF. Here the CDR3 DNA reads TGTGCCACAGCCCGGGACAGCGAATACTATGGCTACACCTTC. The V gene is TRBV7-8, the J gene TRBJ1-2; 7 nucleotides match TRBD1. The V gene's germline CDR1 is SGHVS and CDR2 FQNEAQ. Trimming removed 10 bases from V and 3 bases from J; junction bases left unmatched: 11. CDR3 length: 14 residues.

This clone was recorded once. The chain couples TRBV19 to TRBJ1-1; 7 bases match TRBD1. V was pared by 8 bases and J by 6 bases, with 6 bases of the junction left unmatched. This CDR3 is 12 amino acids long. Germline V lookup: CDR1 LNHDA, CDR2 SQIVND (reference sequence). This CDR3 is CASHRGWAEAFF. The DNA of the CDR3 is TGTGCCAGTCACAGGGGCTGGGCTGAAGCTTTCTTT.

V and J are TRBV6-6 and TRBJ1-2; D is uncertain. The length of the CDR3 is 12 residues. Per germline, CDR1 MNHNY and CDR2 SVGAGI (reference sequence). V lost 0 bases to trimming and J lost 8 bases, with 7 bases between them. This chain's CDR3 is CASSYSIEGYTF. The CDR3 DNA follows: TGTGCCAGCAGTTACTCGATCGAGGGCTACACCTTC.

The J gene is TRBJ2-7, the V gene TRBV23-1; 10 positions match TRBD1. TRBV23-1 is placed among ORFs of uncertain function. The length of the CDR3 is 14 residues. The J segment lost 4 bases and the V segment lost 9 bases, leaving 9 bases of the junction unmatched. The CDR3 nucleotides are TGCGCCAGAGTTACCGGACAGGGGGATTACGAGCAGTACTTC. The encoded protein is CARVTGQGDYEQYF.

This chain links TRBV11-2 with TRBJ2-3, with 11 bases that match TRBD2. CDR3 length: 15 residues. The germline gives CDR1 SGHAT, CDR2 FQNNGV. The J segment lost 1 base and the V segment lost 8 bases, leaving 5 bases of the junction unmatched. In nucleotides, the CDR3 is TGTGCCAGCGGTAGCGGGGGGGCCGGCACAGATACGCAGTATTTT. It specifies CASGSGGAGTDTQYF.

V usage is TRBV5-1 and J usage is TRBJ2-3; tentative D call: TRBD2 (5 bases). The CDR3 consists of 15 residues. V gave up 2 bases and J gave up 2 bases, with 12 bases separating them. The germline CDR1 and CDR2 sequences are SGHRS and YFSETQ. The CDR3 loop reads CASSFVSGSTDTQYF. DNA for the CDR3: TGCGCCAGCAGCTTCGTGTCGGGGTCCACAGATACGCAGTATTTT.

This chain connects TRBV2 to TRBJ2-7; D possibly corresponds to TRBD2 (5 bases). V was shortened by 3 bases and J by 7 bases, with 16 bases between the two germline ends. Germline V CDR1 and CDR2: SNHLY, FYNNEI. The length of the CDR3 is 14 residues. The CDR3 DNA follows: TGTGCCAGCAGTGACACGACCGACCGGGGAGAGCAGTACTTC. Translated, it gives CASSDTTDRGEQYF. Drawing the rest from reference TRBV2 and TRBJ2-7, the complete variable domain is EPEVTQTPSHQVTQMGQEVILRCVPISNHLYFYWYRQILGQKVEFLVSFYNNEISEKSEIFDDQFSVERPDGSNFTLKIRSTKLEDSAMYFCASSDTTDRGEQYFGPGTRLTVT.

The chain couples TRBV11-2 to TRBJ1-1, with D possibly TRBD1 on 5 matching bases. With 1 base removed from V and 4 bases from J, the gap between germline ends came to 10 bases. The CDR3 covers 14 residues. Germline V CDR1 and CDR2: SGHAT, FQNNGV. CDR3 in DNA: TGTGCCAGCAGCTTAGGGGCAGGGCCCACTGAAGCTTTCTTT. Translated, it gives CASSLGAGPTEAFF.

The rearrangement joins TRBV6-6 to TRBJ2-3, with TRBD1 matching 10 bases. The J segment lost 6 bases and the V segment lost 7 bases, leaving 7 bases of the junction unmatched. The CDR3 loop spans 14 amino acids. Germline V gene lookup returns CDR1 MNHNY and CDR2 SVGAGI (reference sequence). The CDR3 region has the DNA TGTGCCAGCACCGAAAAGGACAGGGGGGATACGCAGTATTTT. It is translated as CASTEKDRGDTQYF.

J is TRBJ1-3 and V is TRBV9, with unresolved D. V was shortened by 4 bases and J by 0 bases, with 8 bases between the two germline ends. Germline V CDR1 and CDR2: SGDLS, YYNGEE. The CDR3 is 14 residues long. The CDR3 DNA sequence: TGTGCCAGCAGCCCAACTTACTCTGGAAACACCATATATTTT. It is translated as CASSPTYSGNTIYF.

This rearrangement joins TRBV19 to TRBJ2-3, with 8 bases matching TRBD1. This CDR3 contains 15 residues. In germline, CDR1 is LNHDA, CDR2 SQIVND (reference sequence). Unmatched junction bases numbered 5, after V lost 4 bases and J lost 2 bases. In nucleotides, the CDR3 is TGTGCCAGTAGTAGCAGGGGGCTAAACACAGATACGCAGTATTTT. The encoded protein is CASSSRGLNTDTQYF.

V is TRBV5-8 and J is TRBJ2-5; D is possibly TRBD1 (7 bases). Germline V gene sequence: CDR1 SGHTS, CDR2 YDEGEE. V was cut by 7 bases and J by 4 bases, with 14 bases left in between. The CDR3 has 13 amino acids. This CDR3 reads CASALRGAETQYF. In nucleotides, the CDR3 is TGTGCCAGCGCACTCAGGGGGGCAGAGACCCAGTACTTC. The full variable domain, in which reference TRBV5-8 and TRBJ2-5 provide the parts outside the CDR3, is EAGVTQSPTHLIKTRGQQATLRCSPISGHTSVYWYQQALGLGLQFLLWYDEGEERNRGNFPPRFSGRQFPNYSSELNVNALELEDSALYLCASALRGAETQYFGPGTRLLVL.

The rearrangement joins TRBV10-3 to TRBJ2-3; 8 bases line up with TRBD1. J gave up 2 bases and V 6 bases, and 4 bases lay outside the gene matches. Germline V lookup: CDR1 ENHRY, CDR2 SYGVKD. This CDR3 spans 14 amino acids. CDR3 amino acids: CAISQGQDTDTQYF. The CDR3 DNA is TGTGCCATCAGCCAGGGACAGGACACAGATACGCAGTATTTT.

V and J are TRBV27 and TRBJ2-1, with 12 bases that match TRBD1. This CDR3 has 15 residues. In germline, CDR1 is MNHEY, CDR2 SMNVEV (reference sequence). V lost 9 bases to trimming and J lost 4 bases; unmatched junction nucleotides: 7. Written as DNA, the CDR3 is TGTGCCAGTGGGGGGACAGGGGGCGTATACAATGAGCAGTTCTTC. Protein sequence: CASGGTGGVYNEQFF.

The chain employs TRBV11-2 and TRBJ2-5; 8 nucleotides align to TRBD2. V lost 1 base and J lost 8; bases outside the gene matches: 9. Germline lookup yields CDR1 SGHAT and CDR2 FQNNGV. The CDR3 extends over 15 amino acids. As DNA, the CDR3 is TGTGCCAGCAGCTTAGCTGGACTAGCCGGGCGCACCCAGTACTTC. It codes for CASSLAGLAGRTQYF.

DNA for the CDR3: TGTGCCAGCAGCGTCGGCCGGCGGGCGGCAGATACGCAGTATTTT. As protein: CASSVGRRAADTQYF. The rearrangement links TRBV9 to TRBJ2-3; D perhaps matches TRBD2 (5 bases). The CDR3 has 15 residues. Per the germline V gene, CDR1 is SGDLS and CDR2 is YYNGEE. Trimming left V 2 bases short and J 4 bases short, with 14 bases between.

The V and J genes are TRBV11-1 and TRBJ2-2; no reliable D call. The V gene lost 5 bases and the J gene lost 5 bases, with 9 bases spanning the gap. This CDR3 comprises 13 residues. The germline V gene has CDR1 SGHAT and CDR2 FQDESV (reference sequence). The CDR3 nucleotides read TGTGCCAGCAGCCCCCGCAGGACCGGGGAGCTGTTTTTT. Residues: CASSPRRTGELFF.

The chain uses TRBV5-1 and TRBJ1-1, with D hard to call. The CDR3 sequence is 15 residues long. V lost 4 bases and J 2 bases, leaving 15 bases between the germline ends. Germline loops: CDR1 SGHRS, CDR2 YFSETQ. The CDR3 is CASSVQTPFNTEAFF. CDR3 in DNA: TGCGCCAGCAGCGTCCAGACACCATTTAACACTGAAGCTTTCTTT.

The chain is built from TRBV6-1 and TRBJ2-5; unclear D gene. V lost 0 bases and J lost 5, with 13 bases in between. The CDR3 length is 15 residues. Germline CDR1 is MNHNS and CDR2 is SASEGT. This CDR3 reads CASSEARISWETQYF. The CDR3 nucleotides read TGTGCCAGCAGTGAAGCGCGGATTAGCTGGGAGACCCAGTACTTC.

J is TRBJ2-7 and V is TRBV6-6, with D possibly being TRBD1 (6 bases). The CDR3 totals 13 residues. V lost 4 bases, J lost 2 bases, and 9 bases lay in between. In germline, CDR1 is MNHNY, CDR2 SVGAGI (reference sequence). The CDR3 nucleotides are TGTGCCAGCAGTTCCGGGACACCCTACGAGCAGTACTTC. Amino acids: CASSSGTPYEQYF.

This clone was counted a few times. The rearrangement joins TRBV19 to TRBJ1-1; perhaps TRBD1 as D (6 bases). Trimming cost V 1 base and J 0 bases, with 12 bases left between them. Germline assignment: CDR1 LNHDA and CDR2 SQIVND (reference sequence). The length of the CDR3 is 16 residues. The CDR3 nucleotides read TGTGCCAGTAGTATAGGGTCAGGGGCACTGAACACTGAAGCTTTCTTT. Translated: CASSIGSGALNTEAFF. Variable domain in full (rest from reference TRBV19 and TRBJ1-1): DGGITQSPKYLFRKEGQNVTLSCEQNLNHDAMYWYRQDPGQGLRLIYYSQIVNDFQKGDIAEGYSVSREKKESFPLTVTSAQKNPTAFYLCASSIGSGALNTEAFFGQGTRLTVV.

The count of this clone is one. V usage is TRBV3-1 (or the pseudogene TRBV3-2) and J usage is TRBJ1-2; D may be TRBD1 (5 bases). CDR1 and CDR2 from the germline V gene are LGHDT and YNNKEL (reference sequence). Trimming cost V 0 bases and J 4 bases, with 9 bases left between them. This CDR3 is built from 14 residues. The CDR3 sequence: CASSQDARVYGYTF. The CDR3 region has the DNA TGTGCCAGCAGCCAAGACGCCAGGGTCTATGGCTACACCTTC.

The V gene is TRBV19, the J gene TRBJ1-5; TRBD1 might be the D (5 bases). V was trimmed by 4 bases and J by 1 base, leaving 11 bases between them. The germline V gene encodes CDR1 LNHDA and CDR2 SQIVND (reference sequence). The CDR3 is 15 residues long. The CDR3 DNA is TGTGCCAGTAGTAGGGGGGTTGAGAGCAATCAGCCCCAGCATTTT. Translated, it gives CASSRGVESNQPQHF.

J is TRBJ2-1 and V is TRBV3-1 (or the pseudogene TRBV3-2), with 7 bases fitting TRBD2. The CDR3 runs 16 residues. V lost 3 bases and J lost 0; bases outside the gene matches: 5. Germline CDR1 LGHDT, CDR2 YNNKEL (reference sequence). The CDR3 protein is CASSHPLASSYNEQFF. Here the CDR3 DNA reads TGTGCCAGCAGCCATCCACTAGCGAGCTCCTACAATGAGCAGTTCTTC.